This T cell receptor (beta chain) was retrieved from a study of blood T cell repertoires in COVID-19. For the study at large: The samples span acute and convalescent COVID-19 from the United States, Italy and Spain.

This clone was seen a few times. Clones were read by immunoSEQ multiplex PCR, and TCRdb kept only the in-frame ones, dropping some. The table shows 250,000 to 300,000 clones, with 65% to 90% occurring only once. Participant-reported clinical history was the basis for cohort assignment. Resolution of symptoms, clearance, or two negative PCRs was present in recovered Cohort 3 donors. Trimming pared 1 base from V and 0 bases from J, leaving 4 bases between. CDR3 size: 13 residues. Germline V gene sequence: CDR1 LGHDT, CDR2 YNNKEL (reference sequence). The chain joins TRBV3-1 (or the pseudogene TRBV3-2) to TRBJ2-7; D is unclear. The source of this sequence is a man aged 18 to 35 who had recovered from COVID-19. The sample was PBMCs or T cells enriched from blood (not recorded which). CDR3 sequence reads: CASSQGSSYEQYF. The CDR3 nucleotides are TGTGCCAGCAGCCAAGGGAGCTCCTACGAGCAGTACTTC.